This T cell receptor beta chain is drawn from a study of shared clonotypes between healthy human individuals. Study-wide background: With ages of 18 to 49, the donors were two women and a few men. Each donor contributed plates that comprised three CD4 naive, three CD4 memory, two CD8 naive and one CD8 memory.

This CDR3 is 14 amino acids long. Germline CDR1 is MDHEN and CDR2 is SYDVKM. V was trimmed by 7 bases and J by 2 bases, leaving 12 bases between them. Concerning this clone itself: What it recognizes is unknown.

Overall study findings and caveats: Expectations were that clonotype sharing among donors would be affected by sequencing depth. Since donors were few, the genetic and exposure-history diversity represented was limited.

Assay: immunoSEQ multiplex PCR; the TCRdb copy retains only in-frame clones and omits some. This sample yields approximately 1,500,000 clones, of which 95% to 97% are seen a single time; approximately 1% belongs to the top ten. This clonotype was obtained from a man younger than 40 in good health. The rearrangement uses TRBV28 and TRBJ1-5; D uncertain. Sequenced material: naive CD4+ T cells sorted from blood. Subset: CD45RA+ positively selected. CDR3 residues: CASKEVGGNQPQHF. CDR3 in DNA: TGTGCCAGCAAAGAGGTCGGTGGCAATCAGCCCCAGCATTTT.